These 23 T cell receptor beta chains originate from one sample sequenced in a study of regulatory T cells in long-lasting Graves disease. Combining iRepertoire HTBI primers with Arm-PCR of CDR3 regions, the authors built TCR beta libraries. TCRdb re-called the multiplex PCR reads with MiXCR, one entry per CDR3 protein. The sample gives about 220,000 distinct CDR3 sequences, approximately 16% of which show up once; less than 25% is in the top ten. Sample time point: newly diagnosed GD, antithyroid drugs for less than 3 months. Researchers made the TCR library from RNA that was extracted from PBMCs. Sequenced material: peripheral blood mononuclear cells (PBMCs), taken at new diagnosis, from a patient treated with antithyroid drugs. All receptors come from a female donor with Graves disease.

This clonotype was recorded many times. This sequence joins TRBV27 and TRBJ2-1; tentative D call: TRBD2 (6 bases). This CDR3 contains 16 residues. In germline, CDR1 is MNHEY, CDR2 SMNVEV (reference sequence). The V and J ends lost 2 bases and 5 bases respectively, with 16 bases between them. The CDR3 reads CASSLLGGALHNEQFF. CDR3 in DNA: TGTGCCAGCAGTTTACTTGGAGGGGCCTTGCACAATGAGCAGTTCTTC.

At least ten counts were recorded for this clonotype. This chain links TRBV2 with TRBJ1-3; D gene ambiguous. This CDR3 contains 13 residues. V lost 6 bases to trimming and J lost 0 bases, with 6 bases between them. Per the germline V gene, CDR1 is SNHLY and CDR2 is FYNNEI. The CDR3 bases are TGTGCCAGCAGGGGCCTCTCTGGAAACACCATATATTTT. It yields the protein CASRGLSGNTIYF. Looking up the rest from reference TRBV2 and TRBJ1-3 gives the full variable domain: EPEVTQTPSHQVTQMGQEVILRCVPISNHLYFYWYRQILGQKVEFLVSFYNNEISEKSEIFDDQFSVERPDGSNFTLKIRSTKLEDSAMYFCASRGLSGNTIYFGEGSWLTVV.

The chain couples TRBV7-3 to TRBJ1-1; 8 positions agree with TRBD1. The germline gives CDR1 SGHTA, CDR2 FQGTGA. This CDR3 has 17 residues. The ends lost 0 bases at V and 5 bases at J; junction bases unmatched: 11. The CDR3, as DNA: TGTGCCAGCAGCTTAACTCACGGACAGGGCGTCGGGACTGAAGCTTTCTTT. Translated, it gives CASSLTHGQGVGTEAFF.

The rearrangement joins TRBV18 to TRBJ2-3; D possibly uses TRBD1 or TRBD2 (7 bases each). This CDR3 has 15 residues. The germline CDR1 and CDR2 sequences are KGHSH and LQKENI. V lost 6 bases to trimming and J lost 3 bases, with 16 bases between them. For the CDR3, the DNA is TGTGCCAGCTCCCTCAGGGGGGGAGTGACAGATACGCAGTATTTT. Protein sequence: CASSLRGGVTDTQYF.

Ten or more counts support this clonotype. The V and J genes are TRBV11-3 and TRBJ2-7; 10 bases are shared with TRBD2. Trimming cost V 5 bases and J 0 bases; bases outside gene matches: 7. Per the germline V gene, CDR1 is SGHNT and CDR2 is YENEEA. This CDR3 has 16 amino acids. The CDR3 nucleotides are TGTGCCAGCAGCGAAGCACTAGCGGGATCCTCCTACGAGCAGTACTTC. It codes for CASSEALAGSSYEQYF.

Turning to this clonotype: A much larger clone is a single base away; this may be a read error. The gene calls are TRBV12-3 or TRBV12-4 and TRBJ1-4; no clear D gene. CDR3 length: 16 residues. CDR3 nucleotide sequence: TGTGCCAGCAGTCCTCCCAGGAGCGGCCCTAATGAAAAACTGGTTTTT. This sequence encodes CASSPPRSGPNEKLVF.

The chain combines TRBV20-1 with TRBJ2-1; 9 nucleotides match TRBD2. The CDR3 has 15 amino acids. V was clipped by 0 bases and J by 2 bases; unmatched bases: 2. Germline V CDR1 and CDR2: DFQATT, SNEGSKA (reference sequence). CDR3 bases: TGCAGTGCTAGAGAGGCTAGCGGGACCTACAATGAGCAGTTCTTC. Amino acids: CSAREASGTYNEQFF.

J is TRBJ2-4 and V is TRBV9; possible D gene TRBD1, 5 bases. From germline, CDR1 is SGDLS and CDR2 YYNGEE. V lost 3 bases to trimming and J lost 0 bases, with 10 bases between them. This CDR3 spans 15 amino acids. CDR3 bases: TGTGCCAGCAGCGGGGGCCCCGTAGCCAAAAACATTCAGTACTTC. Protein sequence: CASSGGPVAKNIQYF.

This clonotype was detected only a few times. The CDR3 is CASSISTNNEQFF. The CDR3 DNA is TGTGCCAGTAGTATTTCCACAAACAATGAGCAGTTCTTC. The chain links TRBV19 to TRBJ2-1; D is uncertain. V was cut by 3 bases and J by 5 bases, with 8 bases left in between. The CDR3 sequence is 13 residues long. Germline assignment: CDR1 LNHDA and CDR2 SQIVND (reference sequence).

This clonotype occurred a few times. The V call is TRBV6-2 or TRBV6-3, the J call TRBJ2-1; a weak D match, TRBD1 (6 bases). The CDR3 has 13 residues. V lost 8 bases, J lost 6 bases, and 14 bases lay in between. The germline CDR1 and CDR2 sequences are MNHEY and SVGEGT. CDR3 sequence: CASLGAGTNEQFF. The CDR3 nucleotides read TGTGCCAGCTTGGGGGCAGGGACCAATGAGCAGTTCTTC.

This clonotype was detected many times. The chain employs TRBV2 and TRBJ2-1, with D tentatively TRBD2 (6 bases). The germline CDR1 and CDR2 sequences are SNHLY and FYNNEI. This CDR3 is built from 14 residues. V lost 11 bases and J lost 8, with 22 bases in between. The CDR3 sequence is CAGQNRDLIDEQFF. DNA for the CDR3: TGTGCCGGACAAAACCGGGACTTAATCGATGAGCAGTTCTTC.

This clonotype came up many times. This sequence joins TRBV3-1 and TRBJ2-2; 7 bases line up with TRBD1. Trimming took 5 bases from V and 6 from J; bases not matched to a gene: 3. Germline CDR1 is LGHDT and CDR2 is YNNKEL (reference sequence). This CDR3 is built from 13 residues. CDR3 DNA: TGTGCCAGCAGCAGACAGGGCCCCGGGGAGCTGTTTTTT. Amino acid sequence: CASSRQGPGELFF.

This clonotype has ten or more counts. This chain uses TRBV11-2 with TRBJ2-3; no reliable D call. The CDR3 length is 14 residues. The V gene lost 1 base and the J gene lost 0 bases, with 5 bases spanning the gap. Germline V gene lookup returns CDR1 SGHAT and CDR2 FQNNGV. The CDR3 sequence is CASSLGSSTDTQYF. The CDR3 nucleotides read TGTGCCAGCAGCTTAGGATCAAGCACAGATACGCAGTATTTT. Variable domain in full (rest from reference TRBV11-2 and TRBJ2-3): EAGVAQSPRYKIIEKRQSVAFWCNPISGHATLYWYQQILGQGPKLLIQFQNNGVVDDSQLPKDRFSAERLKGVDSTLKIQPAKLEDSAVYLCASSLGSSTDTQYFGPGTRLTVL.

As regards this clonotype: A much larger clone is a single base away; this may be a read error. V is TRBV6-1 and J is TRBJ1-1, with D perhaps matching TRBD1 (5 bases). The V end was cut by 6 bases, the J end by 1 base, with 12 bases between. The CDR3 is 14 amino acids. CDR1 is MNHNS and CDR2 is SASEGT in the germline V gene. The CDR3 region has the DNA TGTGCCAGCAGACCCGGGACGGCGAACACTGAAGCTTTCTTT. Translating gives CASRPGTANTEAFF.

This clonotype occurred many times. V usage is TRBV11-2 and J usage is TRBJ2-1; 12 bases are shared with TRBD2. The CDR3 has 16 amino acids. Germline CDR1 is SGHAT and CDR2 is FQNNGV. V shed 5 bases and J 8 bases; nucleotides not matched to a gene: 10. This chain's CDR3 is CASSTRTSGILDEQFF. In nucleotides, the CDR3 is TGTGCCAGCAGCACCCGGACTAGCGGGATCCTTGATGAGCAGTTCTTC.

Ten or more counts support this clonotype. The chain has TRBV10-3 and TRBJ2-5; 10 bases fit TRBD2. Germline V gene data show CDR1 as ENHRY and CDR2 as SYGVKD. This CDR3 is 16 amino acids long. Trimming at V came to 3 bases and at J to 1 base, leaving 5 bases not matched to a gene. CDR3: CAISEASGSLQETQYF. Here the CDR3 DNA reads TGTGCCATCAGTGAAGCTAGCGGGAGCCTCCAAGAGACCCAGTACTTC.

This clonotype has only a few counts. A read error may explain this, as a much larger clone is one base away. The rearrangement joins TRBV3-1 to TRBJ2-7; 7 positions match TRBD2. The CDR3 totals 13 residues. Germline CDR1 is LGHDT and CDR2 is YNNKEL (reference sequence). J was trimmed by 4 bases and V by 3 bases; bases with no gene match: 3. For the CDR3, the DNA is TGTGCCAGCAGCCACCGCGGGGGTTACGAGCAGTACTTC. Its translation: CASSHRGGYEQYF.

In this sample, this clonotype turned up many times. The chain combines TRBV18 with TRBJ2-2; no definite D call. The CDR3 sequence is 12 residues long. Looked up from germline, CDR1 is KGHSH and CDR2 is LQKENI. Trimming shortened V by 5 bases and J by 5 bases, and 6 bases separated the two germline ends. The CDR3 sequence: CASSSQTGELFF. The DNA for the CDR3 is TGTGCCAGCTCATCTCAAACCGGGGAGCTGTTTTTT.

This clonotype was counted at least ten times. This sequence joins TRBV10-3 and TRBJ1-6, with D unresolved. Trimming cost V 4 bases and J 7 bases, with 8 bases left between them. Germline values: CDR1 ENHRY, CDR2 SYGVKD. The CDR3 consists of 13 residues. The CDR3 protein is CAISGDLNSPLHF. The CDR3 nucleotides read TGTGCCATCAGTGGGGATTTGAATTCACCCCTCCACTTT.

This chain links TRBV29-1 with TRBJ2-7; maybe TRBD1 (6 bases). The CDR3 has 11 residues. Germline V CDR1 and CDR2: SQVTM, ANQGSEA. The germline V and J ends were trimmed by 5 bases and 3 bases, with 8 bases remaining between them. The CDR3 nucleotides are TGCAGCGTTCAACAGGGCTACGAGCAGTACTTC. Its protein is CSVQQGYEQYF.

There are many counts of this clonotype. The chain is built from TRBV30 and TRBJ2-3, with D unclear. The V end lost 1 base, the J end lost 1 base, and 3 bases lay between the germline ends. The CDR3 contains 12 residues. In germline, CDR1 is GTSNPN, CDR2 SVGIG (reference sequence). CDR3 region: CAWSEGTDTQYF. The CDR3 DNA sequence: TGTGCCTGGAGTGAAGGCACAGATACGCAGTATTTT.

This clonotype came up many times. The V and J genes are TRBV28 and TRBJ1-5; 8 bases are shared with TRBD1. J lost 3 bases, V lost 2 bases, and 3 bases had no gene match. The CDR3 is 15 residues long. CDR1 is MDHEN, CDR2 SYDVKM, per germline. CDR3: CASSLDRGANQPQHF. The CDR3 DNA reads TGTGCCAGCAGTTTAGACAGGGGAGCCAATCAGCCCCAGCATTTT.

This clonotype came up many times. The chain employs TRBV14 and TRBJ2-1, with TRBD1 matching 10 bases. Looked up from germline, CDR1 is SGHDN and CDR2 is FVKESK. V shed 5 bases and J 3 bases; nucleotides not matched to a gene: 22. There are 21 residues in the CDR3. CDR3 region: CASSIYPGQGYLREHYNEQFF. The CDR3 DNA reads TGTGCCAGCAGCATATACCCGGGACAGGGGTACCTTCGGGAACACTACAATGAGCAGTTCTTC.